This T cell receptor (beta chain) derives from a study of blood T cell repertoires in COVID-19. As for the study in general: Specimens from acute and convalescent COVID-19 originated in the United States, Italy and Spain. The cDNA or gDNA used as material had been derived from T cells, B-cell-depleted T cells, or PBMCs.

The CDR3 is made up of 12 amino acids. With V trimmed by 3 bases and J by 15 bases, 7 bases remained unmatched. CDR1 is MNHEY and CDR2 is SMNVEV in the germline V gene (reference sequence). Authors' processing steps: It was from reference gene primer amplification that nucleated cell counts were estimated. Sequencing used immunoSEQ multiplex PCR; TCRdb keeps in-frame clones, though not all of them. Clone size and the V and J calls come from that table; the DNA yielded D and trimming. The sample gives about 99,000 clones, about four fifths of which show up once; 15% to 20% is in the top ten. The chain employs TRBV27 and TRBJ2-1, with TRBD2 matching 8 bases. This TCR came from an elderly woman with active or convalescent COVID-19. Sequenced material: peripheral blood. The CDR3 protein is CASSFQREMWFF. CDR3 bases: TGTGCCAGCAGTTTCCAGCGGGAGATGTGGTTCTTC.